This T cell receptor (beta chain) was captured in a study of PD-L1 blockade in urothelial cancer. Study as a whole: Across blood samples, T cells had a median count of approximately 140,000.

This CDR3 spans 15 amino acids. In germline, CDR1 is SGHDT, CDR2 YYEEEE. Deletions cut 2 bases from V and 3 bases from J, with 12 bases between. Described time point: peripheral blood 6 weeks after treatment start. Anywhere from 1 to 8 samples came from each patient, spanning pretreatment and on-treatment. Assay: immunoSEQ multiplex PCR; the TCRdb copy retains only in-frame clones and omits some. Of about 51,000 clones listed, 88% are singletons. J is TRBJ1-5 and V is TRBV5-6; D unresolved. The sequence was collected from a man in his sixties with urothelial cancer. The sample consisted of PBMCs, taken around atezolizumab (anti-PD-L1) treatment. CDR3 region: CASSLAMESNQPQHF. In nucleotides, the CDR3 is TGTGCCAGCAGCTTAGCGATGGAGTCCAATCAGCCCCAGCATTTT.